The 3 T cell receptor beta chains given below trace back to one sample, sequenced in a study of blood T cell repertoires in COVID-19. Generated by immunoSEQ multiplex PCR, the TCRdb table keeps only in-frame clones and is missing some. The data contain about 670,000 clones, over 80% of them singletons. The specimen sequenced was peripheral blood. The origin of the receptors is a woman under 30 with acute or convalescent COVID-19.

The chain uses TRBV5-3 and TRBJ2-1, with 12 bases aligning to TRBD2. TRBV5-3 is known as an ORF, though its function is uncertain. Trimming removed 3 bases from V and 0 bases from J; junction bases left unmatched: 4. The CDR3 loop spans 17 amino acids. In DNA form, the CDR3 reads TGTGCCAGAAGCTCCTGGACTAGCGGGGACTCCTACAATGAGCAGTTCTTC. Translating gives CARSSWTSGDSYNEQFF.

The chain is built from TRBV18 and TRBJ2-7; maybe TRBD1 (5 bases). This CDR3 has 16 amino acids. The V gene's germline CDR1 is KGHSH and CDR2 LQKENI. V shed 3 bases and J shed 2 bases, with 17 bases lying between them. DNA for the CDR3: TGTGCCAGCTCACCTACTGTGGGGCGGATCCCCTACGAGCAGTACTTC. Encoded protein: CASSPTVGRIPYEQYF.

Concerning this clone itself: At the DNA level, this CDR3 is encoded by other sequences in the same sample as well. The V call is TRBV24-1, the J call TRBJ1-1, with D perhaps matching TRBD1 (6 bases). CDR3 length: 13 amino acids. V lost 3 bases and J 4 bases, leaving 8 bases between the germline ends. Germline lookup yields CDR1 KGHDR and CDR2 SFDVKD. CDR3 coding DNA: TGTGCCACCAGTGATAGGGGGTTCACTGAAGCTTTCTTT. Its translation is CATSDRGFTEAFF.